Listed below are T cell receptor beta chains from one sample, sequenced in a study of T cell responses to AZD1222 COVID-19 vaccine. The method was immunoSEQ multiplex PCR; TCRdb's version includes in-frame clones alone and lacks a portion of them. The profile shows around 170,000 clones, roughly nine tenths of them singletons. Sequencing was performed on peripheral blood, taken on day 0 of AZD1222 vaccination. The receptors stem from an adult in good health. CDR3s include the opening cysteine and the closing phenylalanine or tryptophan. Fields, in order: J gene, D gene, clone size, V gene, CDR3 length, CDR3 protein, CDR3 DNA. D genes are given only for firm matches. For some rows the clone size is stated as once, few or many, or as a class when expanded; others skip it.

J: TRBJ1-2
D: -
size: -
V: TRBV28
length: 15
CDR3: CASSLLLGSNYGYTF
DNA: TGTGCCAGCAGTTTACTTCTGGGGTCTAACTATGGCTACACCTTC

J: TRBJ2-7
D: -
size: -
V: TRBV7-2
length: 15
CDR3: CASSLEGIGSYEQYF
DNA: TGTGCCAGCAGTTTAGAAGGGATCGGCTCCTACGAGCAGTACTTC

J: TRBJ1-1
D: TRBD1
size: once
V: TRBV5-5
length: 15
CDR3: CASSLEQGLRLEAFF
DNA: TGTGCCAGCAGCTTGGAACAGGGGTTGAGGCTTGAAGCTTTCTTT

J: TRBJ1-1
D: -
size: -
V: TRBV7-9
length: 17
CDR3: CASSSNAHPPGNTEAFF
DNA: TGTGCCAGCAGCTCTAACGCCCACCCGCCGGGGAACACTGAAGCTTTCTTT

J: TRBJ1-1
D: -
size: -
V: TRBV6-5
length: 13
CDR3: CASSYLGPTEAFF
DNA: TGTGCCAGCAGCTACCTTGGGCCCACTGAAGCTTTCTTT

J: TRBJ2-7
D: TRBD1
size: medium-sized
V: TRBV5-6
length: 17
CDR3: CASNSYRPGQGPYEQYF
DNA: TGTGCCAGCAACTCTTATCGTCCGGGACAGGGTCCCTACGAGCAGTACTTC

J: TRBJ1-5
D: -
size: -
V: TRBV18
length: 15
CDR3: CASSQQGGSNQPQHF
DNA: TGTGCCAGCTCACAACAGGGTGGTAGCAATCAGCCCCAGCATTTT

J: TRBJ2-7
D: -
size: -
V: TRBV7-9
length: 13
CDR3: CAKPGQGMGEQYF
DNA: TGTGCCAAACCGGGACAAGGCATGGGGGAGCAGTACTTC

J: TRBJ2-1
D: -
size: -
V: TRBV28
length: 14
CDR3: CASRSTTGVNEQFF
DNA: TGTGCCAGCAGGTCCACAACGGGAGTTAATGAGCAGTTCTTC

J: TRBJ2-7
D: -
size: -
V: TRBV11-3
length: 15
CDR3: CASSYARGSSYEQYF
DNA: TGTGCCAGCAGCTACGCCAGGGGTAGCTCCTACGAGCAGTACTTC

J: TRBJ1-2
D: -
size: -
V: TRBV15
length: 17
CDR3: CATSRDKARVGGDGYTF
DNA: TGTGCCACCAGCAGAGATAAAGCCAGGGTTGGAGGGGATGGCTACACCTTC

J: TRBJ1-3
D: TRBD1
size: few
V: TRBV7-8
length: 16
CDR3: CASSLGQLLSGNTIYF
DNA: TGTGCCAGCAGCTTGGGACAGTTGCTCTCTGGAAACACCATATATTTT

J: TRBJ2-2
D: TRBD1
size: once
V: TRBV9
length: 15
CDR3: CASSASTGSTGELFF
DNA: TGTGCCAGCAGCGCCTCGACAGGGTCAACCGGGGAGCTGTTTTTT

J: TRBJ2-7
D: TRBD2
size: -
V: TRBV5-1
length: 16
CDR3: CASSPGTSGGTYEQYF
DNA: TGCGCCAGCAGCCCAGGGACTAGCGGGGGTACCTACGAGCAGTACTTC

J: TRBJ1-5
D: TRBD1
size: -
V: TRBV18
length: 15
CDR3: CASSPQGASDQPQHF
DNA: TGTGCCAGCTCACCACAGGGGGCGAGCGATCAGCCCCAGCATTTT

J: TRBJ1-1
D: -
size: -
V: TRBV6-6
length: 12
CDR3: CASSYSNKEAFF
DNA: TGTGCCAGCAGTTACTCGAACAAGGAGGCTTTCTTT

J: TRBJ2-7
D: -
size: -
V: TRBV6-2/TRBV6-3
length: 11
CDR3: CASSWQHEQYF
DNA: TGTGCCAGCAGTTGGCAGCACGAGCAGTACTTC

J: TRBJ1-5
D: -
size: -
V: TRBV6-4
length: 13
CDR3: CASGVGAGAPQHF
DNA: TGTGCCAGCGGGGTGGGTGCGGGGGCGCCCCAGCATTTT

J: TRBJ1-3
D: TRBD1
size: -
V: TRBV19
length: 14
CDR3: CASRGQNSGNTIYF
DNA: TGTGCCAGTAGGGGACAGAACTCTGGAAACACCATATATTTT

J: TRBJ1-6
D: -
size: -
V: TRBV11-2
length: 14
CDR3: CASRWTLENSPLHF
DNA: TGTGCCAGCAGATGGACACTCGAGAATTCACCCCTCCACTTT

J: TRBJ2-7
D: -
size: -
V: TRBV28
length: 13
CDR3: CASNVPNSYEQYF
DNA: TGTGCCAGCAACGTCCCCAACTCCTACGAGCAGTACTTC

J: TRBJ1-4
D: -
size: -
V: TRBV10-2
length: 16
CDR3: CASSAYFQGPNEKLFF
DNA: TGCGCCAGCAGTGCTTACTTCCAGGGCCCTAATGAAAAACTGTTTTTT

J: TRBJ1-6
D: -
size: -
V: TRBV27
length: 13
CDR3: CASSWTRNSPLHF
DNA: TGTGCCAGCAGTTGGACCCGTAATTCACCCCTCCACTTT

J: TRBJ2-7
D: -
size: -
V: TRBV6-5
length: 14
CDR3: CASSDSRGLYEQYF
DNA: TGTGCCAGCAGTGACTCGCGTGGCCTCTACGAGCAGTACTTC

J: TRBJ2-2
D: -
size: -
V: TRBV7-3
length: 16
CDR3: CASSSQGRANTGELFF
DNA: TGTGCCAGCAGCTCCCAGGGTCGCGCGAACACCGGGGAGCTGTTTTTT

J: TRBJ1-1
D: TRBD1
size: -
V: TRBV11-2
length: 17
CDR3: CASSLRGAGGWNTEAFF
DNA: TGTGCCAGCAGCTTAAGGGGGGCAGGGGGGTGGAACACTGAAGCTTTCTTT

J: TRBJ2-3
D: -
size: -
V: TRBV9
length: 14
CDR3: CASSLGGSTDTQYF
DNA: TGTGCCAGCAGCCTAGGGGGTAGCACAGATACGCAGTATTTT

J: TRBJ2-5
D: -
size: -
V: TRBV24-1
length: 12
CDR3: CATSDLYETQYF
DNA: TGTGCCACCAGTGATTTGTACGAGACCCAGTACTTC

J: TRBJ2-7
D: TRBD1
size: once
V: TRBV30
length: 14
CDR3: CASNVGGQFYEQYF
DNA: TGTGCCTCAAACGTAGGGGGACAGTTCTACGAGCAGTACTTC

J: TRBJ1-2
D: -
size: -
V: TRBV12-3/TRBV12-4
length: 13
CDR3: CASSLVFNYGYTF
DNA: TGTGCCAGCAGTTTGGTGTTTAACTATGGCTACACCTTC

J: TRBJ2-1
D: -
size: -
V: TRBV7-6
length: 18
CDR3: CASSPEPDRDFLSNEQFF
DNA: TGTGCCAGCAGCCCCGAACCAGACCGGGACTTTCTCAGCAATGAGCAGTTCTTC

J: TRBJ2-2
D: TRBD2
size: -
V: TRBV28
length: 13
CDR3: CASSPGGSGELFF
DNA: TGTGCCAGCAGTCCGGGAGGGTCCGGGGAGCTGTTTTTT

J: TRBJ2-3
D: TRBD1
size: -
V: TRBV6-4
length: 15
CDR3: CASSEMGQGTDTQYF
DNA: TGTGCCAGCAGTGAAATGGGACAGGGCACAGATACGCAGTATTTT

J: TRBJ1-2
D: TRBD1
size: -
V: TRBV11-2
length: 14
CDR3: CASSRQGAGYGYTF
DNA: TGTGCCAGCAGCCGGCAGGGGGCAGGGTATGGCTACACCTTC

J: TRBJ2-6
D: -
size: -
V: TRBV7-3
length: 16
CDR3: CASSLTWGPGANVLTF
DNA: TGTGCCAGCAGCTTAACGTGGGGGCCTGGGGCCAACGTCCTGACTTTC

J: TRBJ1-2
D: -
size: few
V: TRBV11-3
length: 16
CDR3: CASSLVGPPRMGGYTF
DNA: TGTGCCAGCAGCTTAGTAGGCCCCCCCCGGATGGGTGGCTACACCTTC

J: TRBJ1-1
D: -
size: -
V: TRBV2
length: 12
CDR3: CASRRQATEAFF
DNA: TGTGCCAGCAGGCGACAGGCCACTGAAGCTTTCTTT

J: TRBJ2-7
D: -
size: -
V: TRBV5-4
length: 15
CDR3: CASSLGSRSSYEQYF
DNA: TGTGCCAGCAGCTTGGGGAGCAGGAGCTCCTACGAGCAGTACTTC

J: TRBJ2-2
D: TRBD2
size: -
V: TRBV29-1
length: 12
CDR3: CSSAGGNGELFF
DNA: TGCAGCTCTGCGGGAGGGAACGGGGAGCTGTTTTTT

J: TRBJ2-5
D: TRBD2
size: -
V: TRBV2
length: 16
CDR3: CASSDRIAGDQETQYF
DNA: TGTGCCAGCAGTGATCGGATAGCGGGGGACCAAGAGACCCAGTACTTC

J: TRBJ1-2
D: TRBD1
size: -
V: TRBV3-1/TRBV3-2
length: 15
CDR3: CASSPYRGRGFGYTF
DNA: TGTGCCAGCAGCCCGTACAGGGGCCGTGGGTTTGGCTACACCTTC

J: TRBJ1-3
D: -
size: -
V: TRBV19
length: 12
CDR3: CASINDGNTIYF
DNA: TGTGCCAGTATTAATGACGGAAACACCATATATTTT

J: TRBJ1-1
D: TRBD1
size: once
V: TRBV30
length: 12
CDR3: CAWDRGITEAFF
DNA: TGTGCCTGGGACAGGGGAATCACTGAAGCTTTCTTT

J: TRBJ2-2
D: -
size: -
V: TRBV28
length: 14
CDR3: CASILGGYTGELFF
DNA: TGTGCCAGCATCCTAGGGGGGTACACCGGGGAGCTGTTTTTT

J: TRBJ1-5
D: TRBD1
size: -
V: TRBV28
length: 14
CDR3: CASSSRQGPQPQHF
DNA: TGTGCCAGCAGTTCCAGACAGGGCCCTCAGCCCCAGCATTTT

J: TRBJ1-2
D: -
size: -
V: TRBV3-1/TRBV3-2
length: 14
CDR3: CASSQYQPLYGYTF
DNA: TGTGCCAGCAGCCAATATCAACCGCTCTATGGCTACACCTTC

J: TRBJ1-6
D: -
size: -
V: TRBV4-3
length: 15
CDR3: CASSQVEGGVSPLHF
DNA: TGCGCCAGCAGCCAAGTAGAAGGGGGTGTTTCACCCCTCCACTTT

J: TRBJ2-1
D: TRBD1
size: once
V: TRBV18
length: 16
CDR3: CASSPPGQGKWVEQFF
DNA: TGTGCCAGCTCACCACCTGGACAGGGCAAGTGGGTTGAGCAGTTCTTC